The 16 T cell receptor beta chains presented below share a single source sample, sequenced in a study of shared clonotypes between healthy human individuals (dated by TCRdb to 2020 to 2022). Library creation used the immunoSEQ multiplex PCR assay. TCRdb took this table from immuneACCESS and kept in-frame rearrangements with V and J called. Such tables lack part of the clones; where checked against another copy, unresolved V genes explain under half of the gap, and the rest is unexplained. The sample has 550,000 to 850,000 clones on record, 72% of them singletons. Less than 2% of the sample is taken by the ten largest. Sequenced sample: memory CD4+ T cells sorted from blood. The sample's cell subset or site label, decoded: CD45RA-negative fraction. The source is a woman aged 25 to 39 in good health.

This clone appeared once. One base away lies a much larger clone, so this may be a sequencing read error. In DNA form, the CDR3 reads TGTGCCAGCAGCTTCGGACTGGACAATGAGCAGTTCTTC. Its protein product is CASSFGLDNEQFF. The chain couples TRBV7-9 to TRBJ2-1, with D possibly being TRBD2 (5 bases). V was cut by 3 bases and J by 5 bases, with 8 bases left in between. Per germline, CDR1 SEHNR and CDR2 FQNEAQ (reference sequence). The CDR3 totals 13 residues.

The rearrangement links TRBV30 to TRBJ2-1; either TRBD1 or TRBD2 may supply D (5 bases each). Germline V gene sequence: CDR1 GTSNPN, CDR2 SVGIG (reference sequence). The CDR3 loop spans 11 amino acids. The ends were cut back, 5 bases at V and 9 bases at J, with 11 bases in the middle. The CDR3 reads CAWGTAIEQFF. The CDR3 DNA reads TGTGCCTGGGGGACGGCAATTGAGCAGTTCTTC.

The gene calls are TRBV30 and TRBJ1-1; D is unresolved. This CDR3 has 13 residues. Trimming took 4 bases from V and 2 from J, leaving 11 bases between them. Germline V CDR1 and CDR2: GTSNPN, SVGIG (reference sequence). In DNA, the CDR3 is TGTGCCTGGATCCGGTTAACCAACACTGAAGCTTTCTTT. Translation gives CAWIRLTNTEAFF.

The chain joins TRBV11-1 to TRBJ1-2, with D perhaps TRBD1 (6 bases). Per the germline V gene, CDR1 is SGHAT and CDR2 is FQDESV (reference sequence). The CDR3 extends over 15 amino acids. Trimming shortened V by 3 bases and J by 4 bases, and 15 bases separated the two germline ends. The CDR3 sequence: CASSFFPGAGYGYTF. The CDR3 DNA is TGTGCCAGCAGCTTTTTCCCGGGGGCAGGCTATGGCTACACCTTC.

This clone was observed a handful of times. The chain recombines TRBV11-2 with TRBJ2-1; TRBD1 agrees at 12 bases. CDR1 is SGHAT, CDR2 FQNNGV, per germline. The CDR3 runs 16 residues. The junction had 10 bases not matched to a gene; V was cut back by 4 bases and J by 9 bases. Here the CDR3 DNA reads TGTGCCAGCAGCTCCCGCGGGACAGGGGGCTCTTCTGAGCAGTTCTTC. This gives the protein CASSSRGTGGSSEQFF.

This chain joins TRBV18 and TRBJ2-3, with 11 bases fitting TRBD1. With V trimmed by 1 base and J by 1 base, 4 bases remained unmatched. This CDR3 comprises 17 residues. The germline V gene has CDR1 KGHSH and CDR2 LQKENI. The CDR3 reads CASSPLGTGGGTDTQYF. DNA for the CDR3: TGTGCCAGCTCACCACTCGGGACAGGGGGAGGCACAGATACGCAGTATTTT.

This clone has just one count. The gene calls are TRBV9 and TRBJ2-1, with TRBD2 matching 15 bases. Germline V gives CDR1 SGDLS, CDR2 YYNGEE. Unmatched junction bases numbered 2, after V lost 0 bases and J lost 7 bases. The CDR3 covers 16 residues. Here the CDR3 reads CASSVVGTSGRNEQFF. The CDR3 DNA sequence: TGTGCCAGCAGCGTAGTGGGGACTAGCGGGAGGAATGAGCAGTTCTTC.

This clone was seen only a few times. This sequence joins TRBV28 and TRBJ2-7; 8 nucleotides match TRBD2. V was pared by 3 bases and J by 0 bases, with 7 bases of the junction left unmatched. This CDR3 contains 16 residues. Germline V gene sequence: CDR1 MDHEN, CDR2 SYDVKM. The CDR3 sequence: CASSLGGLDDSYEQYF. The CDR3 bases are TGTGCCAGCAGTTTGGGGGGACTAGATGACTCCTACGAGCAGTACTTC.

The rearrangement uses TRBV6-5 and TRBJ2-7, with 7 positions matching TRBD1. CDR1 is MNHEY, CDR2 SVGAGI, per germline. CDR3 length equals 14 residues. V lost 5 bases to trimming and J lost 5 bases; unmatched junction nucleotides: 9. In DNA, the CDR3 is TGTGCCAGCAGTCTCGGACAGGCAGTCCACGAGCAGTACTTC. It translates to CASSLGQAVHEQYF.

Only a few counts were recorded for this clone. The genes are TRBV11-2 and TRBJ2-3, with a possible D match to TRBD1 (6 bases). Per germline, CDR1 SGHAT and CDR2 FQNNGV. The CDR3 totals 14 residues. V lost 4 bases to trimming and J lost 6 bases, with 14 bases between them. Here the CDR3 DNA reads TGTGCCAGCAGCTCCCGACAGGCCCGGGATACGCAGTATTTT. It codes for CASSSRQARDTQYF.

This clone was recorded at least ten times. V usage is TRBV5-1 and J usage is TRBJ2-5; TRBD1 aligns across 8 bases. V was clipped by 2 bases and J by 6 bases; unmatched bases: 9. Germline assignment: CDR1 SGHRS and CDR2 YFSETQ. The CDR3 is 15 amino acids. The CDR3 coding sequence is TGCGCCAGCAGCTTAACAGGGGGGCAGGCGAAGACCCAGTACTTC. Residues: CASSLTGGQAKTQYF.

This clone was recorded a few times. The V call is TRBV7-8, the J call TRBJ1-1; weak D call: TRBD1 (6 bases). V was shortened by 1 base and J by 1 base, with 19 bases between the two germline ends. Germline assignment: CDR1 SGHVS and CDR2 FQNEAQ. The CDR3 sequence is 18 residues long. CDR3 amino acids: CASSLGLGGSRANTEAFF. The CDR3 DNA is TGTGCCAGCAGCTTAGGTTTAGGGGGTAGTAGGGCGAACACTGAAGCTTTCTTT.

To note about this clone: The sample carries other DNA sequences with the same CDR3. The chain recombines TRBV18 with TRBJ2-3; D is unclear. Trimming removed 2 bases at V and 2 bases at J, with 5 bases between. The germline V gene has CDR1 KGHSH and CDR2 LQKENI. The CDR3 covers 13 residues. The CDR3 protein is CASSPGSTDTQYF. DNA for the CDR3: TGTGCCAGCTCACCAGGTTCCACAGATACGCAGTATTTT.

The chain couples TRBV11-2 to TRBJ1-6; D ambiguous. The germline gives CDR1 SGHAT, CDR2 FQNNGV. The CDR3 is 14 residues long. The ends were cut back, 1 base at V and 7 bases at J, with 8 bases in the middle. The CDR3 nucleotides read TGTGCCAGCAGCTTAGGGCTGTCAAATTCACCCCTCCACTTT. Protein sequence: CASSLGLSNSPLHF.

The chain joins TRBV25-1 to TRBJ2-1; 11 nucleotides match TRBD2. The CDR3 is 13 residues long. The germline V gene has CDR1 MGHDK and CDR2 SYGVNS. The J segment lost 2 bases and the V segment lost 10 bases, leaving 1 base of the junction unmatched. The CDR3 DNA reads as TGTGCCACGGGACTAGCGGCCTACAATGAGCAGTTCTTC. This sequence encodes CATGLAAYNEQFF. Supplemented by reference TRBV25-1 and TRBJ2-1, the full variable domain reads EADIYQTPRYLVIGTGKKITLECSQTMGHDKMYWYQQDPGMELHLIHYSYGVNSTEKGDLSSESTVSRIRTEHFPLTLESARPSHTSQYLCATGLAAYNEQFFGPGTRLTVL.

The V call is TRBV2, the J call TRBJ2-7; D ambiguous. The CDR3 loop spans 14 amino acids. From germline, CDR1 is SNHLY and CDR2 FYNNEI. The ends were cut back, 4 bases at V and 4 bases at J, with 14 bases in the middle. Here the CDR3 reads CASSVGRTAYEQYF. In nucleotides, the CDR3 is TGTGCCAGCAGTGTGGGCAGAACAGCGTACGAGCAGTACTTC.